The rows below give T cell receptor beta chains drawn from one sample of a study of spatial heterogeneity in lung cancer. Via MiXCR, TCRdb re-called the 5' RACE reads, giving one row per CDR3 protein. There are over 95,000 distinct CDR3 sequences in the sample; about 10% occur only once, and 24% lies in the top ten. The starting material was PBMCs, obtained at follow-up. Receptors originate from a female donor with early-stage non-small cell lung cancer. The CDR3 runs from the conserved cysteine through the conserved F or W. A D gene is named only where the DNA matches it firmly. Clone size, where shown, is once, few, many, or a class for clones that have expanded.

CDR3nt	CDR3aa	d_gene	v_gene	j_gene	abundance
TGTGCCAGCAGTCCCCCTTCGGGACAGTACTCTGGAAACACCATATATTTT	CASSPPSGQYSGNTIYF	TRBD1	TRBV6-2/TRBV6-3	TRBJ1-3	.
TGTGCCAGCAGTGCTGCTAATCACGTGGACGTTGAAGCTTTCTTT	CASSAANHVDVEAFF	.	TRBV12-3/TRBV12-4	TRBJ1-1	few
TGTGCCAGCTCACCACCGAGTCAGATACTCACCGGGGAGCTGTTTTTT	CASSPPSQILTGELFF	.	TRBV18	TRBJ2-2	few
TGTGCCACCAGTGATTCCGGGACGAGCTCCTACAATGAGCAGTTCTTC	CATSDSGTSSYNEQFF	.	TRBV24-1	TRBJ2-1	few
TGTGCCAGCGGGATGACAGGCTATAATTCACCCCTCCACTTT	CASGMTGYNSPLHF	.	TRBV7-2	TRBJ1-6	few
TGTGCCAGCAGTGCCCTAACAGGGTATTCCGGCTACACCTTC	CASSALTGYSGYTF	.	TRBV6-6	TRBJ1-2	few
TGTGCCAGCAGTTTAGGTGCGGGACAGGGGGCAGACTACGAGCAGTACTTC	CASSLGAGQGADYEQYF	TRBD1	TRBV12-3/TRBV12-4	TRBJ2-7	.
TGTGCCAGCAGCCAAGATCAAGGGACTAGCGGGAAACATGAGCAGTTCTTC	CASSQDQGTSGKHEQFF	TRBD2	TRBV4-2	TRBJ2-1	.
TGTGCCAGCAGCCAAACTCTAGCGGGAGGGGGGGACCAAGAGACCCAGTACTTC	CASSQTLAGGGDQETQYF	TRBD2	TRBV4-2	TRBJ2-5	few
TGTGCCAGCAGTGAAGTCGGGTTTTCCTATGGCTACACCTTC	CASSEVGFSYGYTF	.	TRBV6-1	TRBJ1-2	few
TGCAGTGCGGCCAGGGGTACTGGGGCCAACGTCCTGACTTTC	CSAARGTGANVLTF	.	TRBV20-1	TRBJ2-6	.
TGTGCCAGCTCCTCCGGGACCACCTACGAGCAGTACTTC	CASSSGTTYEQYF	.	TRBV18	TRBJ2-7	many
TGTGCCAGCAGTCAACTAGCGGGAGGGGAGCAGTTCTTC	CASSQLAGGEQFF	TRBD2	TRBV3-1	TRBJ2-1	few
TGTGCCACCAGTGAAACGGGAGGGCGCTACAATGAGCAGTTCTTC	CATSETGGRYNEQFF	TRBD2	TRBV24-1	TRBJ2-1	.
TGTGCCAGCAGTTACGGGACTAGCCGTGGTGACACCGGGGAGCTGTTTTTT	CASSYGTSRGDTGELFF	TRBD2	TRBV6-6	TRBJ2-2	.
TGTGCCAGTACCCTTGGCCCGTGGGCTGAAGCTTTCTTT	CASTLGPWAEAFF	.	TRBV19	TRBJ1-1	few
TGTGCCAGCAGCTTAAGGCAGGGGGGGATTTCACCCCTCCACTTT	CASSLRQGGISPLHF	TRBD1	TRBV7-2	TRBJ1-6	many
TGCGCCAGCAGCTTGGACAGGGGGGAGGTGAAGCCCCAGCATTTT	CASSLDRGEVKPQHF	TRBD1	TRBV5-1	TRBJ1-5	many
TGTGCCAGCGCGCCGACGACAGACCTGGGGAAACTGTTTTTT	CASAPTTDLGKLFF	.	TRBV3-1	TRBJ1-4	many
TGCGCCAGCAGCACACAGGGTATCGAGCAGTACTTC	CASSTQGIEQYF	.	TRBV5-1	TRBJ2-7	.
TGTGCCAGCAGCCTAGAGGGGACAGCCAATCAGCCCCAGCATTTT	CASSLEGTANQPQHF	TRBD1	TRBV6-2/TRBV6-3	TRBJ1-5	.
TGTGCCAGCAGCTTAGACCTTCGAGCGGAGACCCAGTACTTC	CASSLDLRAETQYF	.	TRBV7-9	TRBJ2-5	many
TGCAGTGCTAGGGTAGCGGGAGGGGATACGCAGTATTTT	CSARVAGGDTQYF	TRBD2	TRBV20-1	TRBJ2-3	few
TGCGCCAGCAGCCAAGCGGGGGCCGTACTCCACTTT	CASSQAGAVLHF	.	TRBV4-1	TRBJ1-6	few
TGTGCCAGCAGTTGGGGACCCGCCAAATACAATGAGCAGTTCTTC	CASSWGPAKYNEQFF	.	TRBV7-6	TRBJ2-1	few
TGCGCCAGCAGCTTGGAATATAAAGGGGGTACGCAGTATTTT	CASSLEYKGGTQYF	.	TRBV5-1	TRBJ2-3	.
TGTGCCAGCAGCTTTTATCGGACAGGTGTAATCGGGGAGCTGTTTTTT	CASSFYRTGVIGELFF	TRBD1	TRBV7-9	TRBJ2-2	few
TGCAGCGCTCAACGAGATACGCAGTATTTT	CSAQRDTQYF	.	TRBV29-1	TRBJ2-3	many
TGTGCCAGCAGCGTAGTCGGGGCCGGGGAGCTGTTTTTT	CASSVVGAGELFF	.	TRBV9	TRBJ2-2	.
TGCAGCGTTGAGGGCGGGACAGGGTACACCGGGGAGCTGTTTTTT	CSVEGGTGYTGELFF	TRBD1	TRBV29-1	TRBJ2-2	many
TGTGCCAGCAGTTTGGTTGGTGATCAGCCCCAGCATTTT	CASSLVGDQPQHF	.	TRBV28	TRBJ1-5	few
TGTGCCACCAGCCCGGTCTGGTGGAATCAGCCCCAGCATTTT	CATSPVWWNQPQHF	.	TRBV15	TRBJ1-5	few
TGTGCCAGTAGTATACGTAGACTAGATACGCAGTATTTT	CASSIRRLDTQYF	.	TRBV19	TRBJ2-3	few
TGCAGCGTCGGAGCGGGGACCTACAATGAGCAGTTCTTC	CSVGAGTYNEQFF	TRBD2	TRBV29-1	TRBJ2-1	many
TGTGCCAGCAGCCTCTGGGGGGCTCACGTCAATCAGCCCCAGCATTTT	CASSLWGAHVNQPQHF	.	TRBV5-6	TRBJ1-5	.
TGTGCCAGCAGCTTAAACAGGTGGAGCGACCGGTGGTATTTT	CASSLNRWSDRWYF	.	TRBV11-2	TRBJ2-3	.
TGTGCCAGCAGCTGGGGGGACAGGGTAACTGAAGCTTTCTTT	CASSWGDRVTEAFF	TRBD1	TRBV7-9	TRBJ1-1	few